This paragraph covers one TCR beta chain sequence. Patients included in sequencing had previously demonstrated CD8+CD57+ cell expansion by flow cytometry. The CDR3 spans 14 residues. V was clipped by 6 bases and J by 4 bases, with 15 bases between them. The germline gives CDR1 LNHDA, CDR2 SQIVND (reference sequence). Genomic DNA, the template, was used for profiling of the TCR beta VDJ and CDR3. In TCRdb, the reads were re-called with MiXCR into one record per CDR3 protein. The repertoire consists of some 92,000 distinct CDR3 sequences, with roughly two thirds occurring once and the leading ten covering over 55%. The data originate from a study of CD8+CD57+ T cells in acquired aplastic anemia.

The origin of this receptor is a human donor with aplastic anemia. Sequenced material: sorted CD4+, CD8+, or CD8+CD57+ T cells (not recorded which) from PBMCs. J is TRBJ1-2 and V is TRBV19; maybe TRBD1 (5 bases). The chain's CDR3 is CASRSGPHTYGYTF. The CDR3 DNA is TGTGCCAGTAGGTCGGGACCGCATACCTATGGCTACACCTTC.